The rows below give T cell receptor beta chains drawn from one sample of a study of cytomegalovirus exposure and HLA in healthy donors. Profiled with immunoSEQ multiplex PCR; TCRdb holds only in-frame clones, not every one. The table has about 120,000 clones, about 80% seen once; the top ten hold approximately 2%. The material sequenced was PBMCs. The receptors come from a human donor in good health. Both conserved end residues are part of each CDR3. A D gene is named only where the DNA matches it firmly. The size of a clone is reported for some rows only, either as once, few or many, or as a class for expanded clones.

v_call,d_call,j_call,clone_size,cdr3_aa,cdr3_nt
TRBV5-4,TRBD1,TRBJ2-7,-,CASSRGRDRSSYEQYF,TGTGCCAGCAGCCGGGGCCGGGACAGGTCTTCCTACGAGCAGTACTTC
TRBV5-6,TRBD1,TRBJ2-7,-,CASSLGQGVGWSSYEQYF,TGTGCCAGCAGCTTGGGTCAGGGGGTAGGGTGGAGCTCCTACGAGCAGTACTTC
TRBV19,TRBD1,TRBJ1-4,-,CASSRRQGAVEKLFF,TGTGCCAGTAGTAGGCGACAGGGAGCGGTTGAAAAACTGTTTTTT
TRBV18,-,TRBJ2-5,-,CASSPSIQETQYF,TGTGCCAGCTCACCGTCTATCCAAGAGACCCAGTACTTC
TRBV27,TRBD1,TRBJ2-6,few,CASSFRQGFLSGANVLTF,TGTGCCAGCAGTTTCAGACAGGGATTCCTCTCTGGGGCCAACGTCCTGACTTTC
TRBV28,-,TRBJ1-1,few,CASSFLTGGRIKAEAFF,TGTGCCAGCAGTTTCTTGACGGGGGGTAGGATTAAGGCTGAAGCTTTCTTT
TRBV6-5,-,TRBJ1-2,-,CASSYSYSNYGYTF,TGTGCCAGCAGTTACTCCTACAGTAACTATGGCTACACCTTC
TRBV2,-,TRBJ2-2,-,CASSEAESQGIRDTGELFF,TGTGCCAGCAGTGAAGCCGAAAGCCAGGGGATACGTGACACCGGGGAGCTGTTTTTT
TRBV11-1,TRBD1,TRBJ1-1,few,CASSPSLVTGIVTEAFF,TGTGCCAGCAGCCCATCGCTCGTGACAGGGATTGTAACTGAAGCTTTCTTT
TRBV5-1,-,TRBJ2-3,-,CASSSLGDTSTDTQYF,TGCGCCAGCAGCAGCCTTGGCGACACTAGCACAGATACGCAGTATTTT
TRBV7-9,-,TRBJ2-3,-,CASSLRGGGASTDTQYF,TGTGCCAGCAGCTTAAGGGGAGGCGGCGCTAGCACAGATACGCAGTATTTT
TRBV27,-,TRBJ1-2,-,CASAPHGYNYGYTF,TGTGCCAGCGCCCCACACGGGTACAACTATGGCTACACCTTC
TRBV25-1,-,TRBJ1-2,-,CASSSGGNYGYTF,TGTGCCAGCAGTTCGGGGGGAAACTATGGCTACACCTTC
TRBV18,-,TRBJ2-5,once,CASSLTEKETQYF,TGTGCCAGCTCCCTGACTGAAAAAGAGACCCAGTACTTC
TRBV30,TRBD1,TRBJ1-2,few,CAWGQGAYGYTF,TGTGCCTGGGGTCAGGGGGCCTATGGCTACACCTTC
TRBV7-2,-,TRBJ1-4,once,CASSPGGYNEKLFF,TGTGCCAGCAGCCCGGGGGGGTATAATGAAAAACTGTTTTTT
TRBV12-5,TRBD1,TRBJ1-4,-,CASGSGAQGAIEKLFF,TGTGCTAGTGGTTCGGGGGCGCAGGGGGCCATTGAAAAACTGTTTTTT
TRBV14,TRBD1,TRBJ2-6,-,CASSQKQGADSGANVLTF,TGTGCCAGCAGCCAAAAACAGGGGGCGGATTCTGGGGCCAACGTCCTGACTTTC
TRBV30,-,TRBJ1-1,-,CAWARDSMNTEAFF,TGTGCCTGGGCCCGGGACTCTATGAACACTGAAGCTTTCTTT
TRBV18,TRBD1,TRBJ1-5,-,CASSPWDRGEGQPQHF,TGTGCCAGCTCACCTTGGGACAGGGGTGAAGGTCAGCCCCAGCATTTT
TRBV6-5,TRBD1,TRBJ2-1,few,CASSQDRVPYNEQFF,TGTGCCAGCAGTCAAGACAGGGTGCCCTACAATGAGCAGTTCTTC
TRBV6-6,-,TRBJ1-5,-,CASSYSAGRNQPQHF,TGTGCCAGCAGTTACTCGGCAGGGCGGAATCAGCCCCAGCATTTT
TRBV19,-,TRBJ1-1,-,CASQDRIMNTEAFF,TGTGCCAGTCAGGACAGAATCATGAACACTGAAGCTTTCTTT
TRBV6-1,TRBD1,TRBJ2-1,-,CASSARQGGYNEQFF,TGTGCCAGCAGCGCCCGACAGGGGGGCTACAATGAGCAGTTCTTC
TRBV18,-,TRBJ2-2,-,CASSLSTGELFF,TGTGCCAGCTCACTCTCCACCGGGGAGCTGTTTTTT
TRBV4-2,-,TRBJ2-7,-,CASSQAGSYEQYF,TGTGCCAGCAGCCAAGCGGGGTCCTACGAGCAGTACTTC
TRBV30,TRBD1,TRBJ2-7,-,CAWKSWTGTYEQYF,TGTGCCTGGAAGTCCTGGACAGGAACCTACGAGCAGTACTTC
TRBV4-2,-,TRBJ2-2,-,CASSHSDRNTGELFF,TGTGCCAGCAGCCACTCCGACAGGAACACCGGGGAGCTGTTTTTT
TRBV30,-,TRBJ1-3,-,CARTAGPSSGNTIYF,TGTGCCCGGACGGCGGGGCCGAGCTCTGGAAACACCATATATTTT
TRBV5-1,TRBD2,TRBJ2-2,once,CASSFSPRVLAGAGGELFF,TGCGCCAGCAGCTTCTCCCCTAGGGTGCTAGCGGGAGCAGGCGGGGAGCTGTTTTTT
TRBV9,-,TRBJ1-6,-,CASSTKTVPNSPLHF,TGTGCCAGCAGCACCAAGACAGTCCCTAATTCACCCCTCCACTTT
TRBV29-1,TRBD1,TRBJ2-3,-,CSWWTGSGDTQYF,TGCAGCTGGTGGACAGGGAGTGGAGATACGCAGTATTTT
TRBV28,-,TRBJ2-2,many,CASSYRGRTGELFF,TGTGCCAGCAGTTATAGGGGTAGGACCGGGGAGCTGTTTTTT
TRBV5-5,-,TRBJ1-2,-,CASSLSTNYGYTF,TGTGCCAGCAGCTTGAGCACTAACTATGGCTACACCTTC
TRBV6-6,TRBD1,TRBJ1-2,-,CASSSPDRGNRGYTF,TGTGCCAGCAGTTCTCCCGACAGGGGGAACCGTGGCTACACCTTC
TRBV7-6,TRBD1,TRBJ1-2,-,CASSTLPQGAAGYTF,TGTGCCAGCAGCACACTACCTCAGGGGGCGGCTGGCTACACCTTC
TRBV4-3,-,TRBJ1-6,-,CASSQGGTRNSPLHF,TGCGCCAGCAGCCAAGGCGGGACTCGTAATTCACCCCTCCACTTT
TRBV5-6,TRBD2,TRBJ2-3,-,CASSGLAGRTDTQYF,TGTGCCAGCAGCGGCTTAGCGGGGAGAACAGATACGCAGTATTTT
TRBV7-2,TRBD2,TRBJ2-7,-,CASSSNSGSPHEQYF,TGTGCCAGCAGCTCCAATAGCGGGAGCCCCCACGAGCAGTACTTC
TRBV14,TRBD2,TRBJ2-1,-,CASSQWGGDEQFF,TGTGCCAGCAGCCAATGGGGGGGGGATGAGCAGTTCTTC
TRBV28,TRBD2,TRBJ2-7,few,CASSNPGLAGIDEQYF,TGTGCCAGCAGCAACCCGGGACTAGCGGGGATCGACGAGCAGTACTTC
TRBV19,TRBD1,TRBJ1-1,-,CASLGTGLPNTEAFF,TGTGCCAGTCTGGGGACAGGACTACCGAACACTGAAGCTTTCTTT
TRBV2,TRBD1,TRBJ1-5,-,CASRKSGTGLDQPQHF,TGTGCCAGCAGGAAAAGCGGGACAGGTTTAGATCAGCCCCAGCATTTT
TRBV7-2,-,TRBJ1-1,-,CASLEQQNTEAFF,TGTGCCAGCTTGGAGCAGCAAAACACTGAAGCTTTCTTT
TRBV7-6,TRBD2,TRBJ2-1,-,CASSSRAGGLEDEQFF,TGTGCCAGCAGCTCCCGAGCGGGAGGGCTAGAAGATGAGCAGTTCTTC
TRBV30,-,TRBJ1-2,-,CAWSVRLDLAF,TGTGCCTGGAGTGTACGTTTAGACTTAGCCTTC